This T cell receptor beta chain was retrieved from a study of shared clonotypes between healthy human individuals. In the case of this clone: Its antigen is as yet unknown. In the same sample, other DNA sequences code for this CDR3.

The input for sorted-subset replicate PCRs was around 210 ng DNA, 30,000 or so T cell genomes. Sequencing used immunoSEQ multiplex PCR; TCRdb keeps in-frame clones, though not all of them. Altogether millions of clones are present, over 85% being singletons, with the ten largest covering over 0.12%. The CDR3 extends over 14 amino acids. V lost 2 bases and J lost 6, with 11 bases in between. Per germline, CDR1 LNHDA and CDR2 SQIVND (reference sequence). The study, taken as a whole, reports: Sharing across four donors was highest in naive CD4 (around 5%) and lowest in memory CD8 (roughly 0.4%).

This receptor was taken from a man between 18 and 29 years old in good health. The specimen sequenced was naive CD4+ T cells sorted from blood. Indicated subset: CD45RA+ positively selected. The V gene is TRBV19, the J gene TRBJ1-5, with unresolved D. CDR3 amino acids: CASSISGDGQPQHF. The CDR3 DNA reads as TGTGCCAGTAGTATAAGCGGGGATGGTCAGCCCCAGCATTTT. The full variable domain, its missing parts supplied by reference TRBV19 and TRBJ1-5, is DGGITQSPKYLFRKEGQNVTLSCEQNLNHDAMYWYRQDPGQGLRLIYYSQIVNDFQKGDIAEGYSVSREKKESFPLTVTSAQKNPTAFYLCASSISGDGQPQHFGDGTRLSIL.